Below, 9 T cell receptor beta chains from the same sample are listed, as sequenced in a study of cytomegalovirus exposure and HLA in healthy donors. The PCR was carried out with 60 Vbeta primers and 13 Jbeta primers. Assay used: immunoSEQ multiplex PCR; TCRdb lists only in-frame clones, some missing. The data hold around 120,000 clones, with around 71% observed a single time. Specimen: PBMCs. The receptors derive from a woman between 55 and 75 years old in good health and CMV-seropositive.

Only a few counts were recorded for this clone. The rearrangement links TRBV19 to TRBJ1-1; 7 nucleotides match TRBD1. The ends lost 4 bases at V and 1 base at J; junction bases unmatched: 6. This CDR3 is built from 15 residues. Per the germline V gene, CDR1 is LNHDA and CDR2 is SQIVND (reference sequence). CDR3 in DNA: TGTGCCAGTAGTAACCCCGGGACAGAGAACACTGAAGCTTTCTTT. This gives the protein CASSNPGTENTEAFF.

This clone was seen more than once but under ten times. V is TRBV7-8 and J is TRBJ2-1; 8 bases are a match to TRBD2. The trim removed 5 bases at V and 5 bases at J, leaving 8 bases unmatched. Germline CDR1 SGHVS, CDR2 FQNEAQ. The CDR3 runs to 15 residues. The CDR3 loop is CASSENSGDHNEQFF. Here the CDR3 DNA reads TGTGCCAGCAGCGAGAATAGCGGGGACCACAATGAGCAGTTCTTC.

J is TRBJ1-1 and V is TRBV6-5; no clear D gene. The CDR3 totals 14 residues. CDR1 is MNHEY, CDR2 SVGAGI, per germline. Trimming pared 7 bases from V and 1 base from J, leaving 13 bases between. CDR3 in DNA: TGTGCCAGCACCGGGAGAGGGAAGAACACTGAAGCTTTCTTT. Amino acid sequence: CASTGRGKNTEAFF.

The V and J genes are TRBV5-6 and TRBJ2-7; D remains ambiguous. This CDR3 comprises 13 residues. V was cut by 0 bases and J by 3 bases, with 7 bases left in between. CDR1 and CDR2 from the germline V gene are SGHDT and YYEEEE. In DNA, the CDR3 is TGTGCCAGCAGCTTGGGGCTAGACTACGAGCAGTACTTC. This gives the protein CASSLGLDYEQYF.

This clone was detected a few times. The chain carries TRBV28 and TRBJ1-2, with D perhaps TRBD1 (6 bases). CDR1 and CDR2 from the germline V gene are MDHEN and SYDVKM. This CDR3 is 12 amino acids long. The germline V and J ends were trimmed by 5 bases and 4 bases, with 8 bases remaining between them. DNA of the CDR3: TGTGCCAGCAGTAAACAGGGCTATGGCTACACCTTC. Its protein is CASSKQGYGYTF.

The V gene is TRBV7-6, the J gene TRBJ1-1, with a possible D match to TRBD1 (6 bases). The CDR3 runs to 15 residues. The ends were cut back, 5 bases at V and 7 bases at J, with 20 bases in the middle. CDR1 and CDR2 (germline): SGHVS, FNYEAQ. The chain's CDR3 is CASSRPGGARSEAFF. The CDR3 DNA reads TGTGCCAGCAGCCGACCTGGGGGGGCTAGGAGTGAAGCTTTCTTT.

The J gene is TRBJ1-3, the V gene TRBV6-5; D perhaps matches TRBD1 (5 bases). This CDR3 region has 16 residues. The ends were cut back, 1 base at V and 0 bases at J, with 10 bases in the middle. Germline assignment: CDR1 MNHEY and CDR2 SVGAGI. The CDR3 region is CASSYFAGGSGNTIYF. In nucleotides, the CDR3 is TGTGCCAGCAGTTACTTCGCCGGGGGCTCTGGAAACACCATATATTTT.

In its sample, this clone was seen a few times. The V call is TRBV7-8, the J call TRBJ1-2, with 11 bases identical to TRBD1. V shed 2 bases and J 7 bases; nucleotides not matched to a gene: 9. This CDR3 is built from 16 residues. From germline, CDR1 is SGHVS and CDR2 FQNEAQ. The CDR3 is CASSLQSWTGGPGYTF. CDR3 DNA: TGTGCCAGCAGCTTACAGTCTTGGACAGGGGGCCCTGGCTACACCTTC.

The J gene is TRBJ1-1, the V gene TRBV7-6, with a weak D call TRBD1 (6 bases). With 5 bases removed from V and 5 bases from J, the gap between germline ends came to 18 bases. This CDR3 has 15 amino acids. Germline V gives CDR1 SGHVS, CDR2 FNYEAQ. In nucleotides, the CDR3 is TGTGCCAGCAGCCAAGGGGGGGGGCGCGAAACTGAAGCTTTCTTT. Translated, it gives CASSQGGGRETEAFF.